Shown below are 25 T cell receptor beta chains from a single sample sequenced in a study of blood T cell repertoires in COVID-19. Sequencing used immunoSEQ multiplex PCR; TCRdb keeps in-frame clones, though not all of them. The repertoire holds 250,000 to 350,000 clones, 89% seen once, with just under 0.95% in the top ten. The sequenced material came from peripheral blood. Receptors were obtained from a woman in her forties who had recovered from COVID-19.

J is TRBJ2-7 and V is TRBV19; 12 nucleotides align to TRBD2. J was trimmed by 6 bases and V by 4 bases; bases with no gene match: 7. Germline-derived CDR1 and CDR2 are LNHDA and SQIVND (reference sequence). The CDR3 is made up of 15 amino acids. The CDR3 nucleotides are TGTGCCAGTAGTACCAGACTAGCGGGAGTTTCCGAGCAGTACTTC. Its protein product is CASSTRLAGVSEQYF.

This clone came up once. The V gene is TRBV24-1, the J gene TRBJ1-4; 7 positions agree with TRBD1. V lost 4 bases and J lost 6; bases outside the gene matches: 4. The germline CDR1 and CDR2 sequences are KGHDR and SFDVKD. The CDR3 consists of 14 residues. CDR3 nucleotides: TGTGCCACCAGTGAATCCGGGACAGATGAAAAACTGTTTTTT. Translating it yields CATSESGTDEKLFF.

On this clone: The same CDR3 arises from other DNA sequences in this sample as well. The chain is built from TRBV15 and TRBJ2-1, with D possibly matching TRBD2 (5 bases). The CDR3 is 13 residues long. Germline V gene lookup returns CDR1 LNHNV and CDR2 YYDKDF (reference sequence). The germline V and J ends were trimmed by 0 bases and 7 bases, with 7 bases remaining between them. The CDR3 loop reads CATSRDRGNEQFF. The CDR3 DNA sequence: TGTGCCACCAGCAGAGATCGGGGTAATGAGCAGTTCTTC.

The chain employs TRBV10-2 and TRBJ1-2, with 7 bases that match TRBD1. CDR1 is WSHSY and CDR2 is SAAADI in the germline V gene. The V and J ends lost 7 bases and 4 bases, in that order; junction bases with no gene match: 18. The CDR3 has 17 amino acids. The CDR3 nucleotides are TGCGCCAGCAATGTGGGACCCCCACAGGGGCCGATCTATGGCTACACCTTC. This translates into CASNVGPPQGPIYGYTF.

The chain employs TRBV7-3 and TRBJ2-1; possible D gene TRBD2, 6 bases. The CDR3 has 15 residues. Trimming took off 1 base at V and 8 bases at J, with 15 bases between the two ends. Germline-derived CDR1 and CDR2 are SGHTA and FQGTGA. CDR3 amino acids: CASSLISGSGDEQFF. The CDR3 DNA reads as TGTGCCAGCAGCTTAATATCCGGGAGCGGCGATGAGCAGTTCTTC. The full variable domain, its missing parts supplied by reference TRBV7-3 and TRBJ2-1, is GAGVSQTPSNKVTEKGKYVELRCDPISGHTALYWYRQSLGQGPEFLIYFQGTGAADDSGLPNDRFFAVRPEGSVSTLKIQRTERGDSAVYLCASSLISGSGDEQFFGPGTRLTVL.

This chain uses TRBV5-6 with TRBJ2-5, with 8 bases lining up with TRBD2. The CDR3 loop spans 14 amino acids. J lost 4 bases, V lost 2 bases, and 4 bases had no gene match. Germline V gene lookup returns CDR1 SGHDT and CDR2 YYEEEE. CDR3 nucleotide sequence: TGTGCCAGCAGCTTCCGGGGGGGAGGAGAGACCCAGTACTTC. It yields the protein CASSFRGGGETQYF. The full variable domain, rest sourced from reference TRBV5-6 and TRBJ2-5, is DAGVTQSPTHLIKTRGQQVTLRCSPKSGHDTVSWYQQALGQGPQFIFQYYEEEERQRGNFPDRFSGHQFPNYSSELNVNALLLGDSALYLCASSFRGGGETQYFGPGTRLLVL.

This clone occurred once. The chain uses TRBV7-9 and TRBJ2-5; tentative D call: TRBD1 (5 bases). This CDR3 contains 14 residues. Trimming shortened V by 4 bases and J by 7 bases, and 16 bases separated the two germline ends. CDR1 is SEHNR and CDR2 is FQNEAQ in the germline V gene (reference sequence). The CDR3 here is CASSSPTAQGTQYF. DNA of the CDR3: TGTGCCAGCAGCTCACCTACCGCGCAGGGGACCCAGTACTTC. Together with reference TRBV7-9 and TRBJ2-5, the CDR3 gives the full variable domain: DTGVSQNPRHKITKRGQNVTFRCDPISEHNRLYWYRQTLGQGPEFLTYFQNEAQLEKSRLLSDRFSAERPKGSFSTLEIQRTEQGDSAMYLCASSSPTAQGTQYFGPGTRLLVL.

The genes are TRBV6-6 and TRBJ2-3; tentatively, D is TRBD1 (5 bases). Germline V lookup: CDR1 MNHNY, CDR2 SVGAGI (reference sequence). Trimming took off 4 bases at V and 9 bases at J, with 23 bases between the two ends. The CDR3 has 16 amino acids. The CDR3 DNA reads TGTGCCAGCAGTTCCCCAGAACGGGCGGACATCGACACGCAGTATTTT. The encoded protein is CASSSPERADIDTQYF.

The chain couples TRBV9 to TRBJ2-7; the match to TRBD2 covers 10 bases. Germline V lookup: CDR1 SGDLS, CDR2 YYNGEE. This CDR3 comprises 16 residues. V gave up 0 bases and J gave up 6 bases; unmatched junction bases: 9. Here the CDR3 reads CASSVGGLAGDVEQYF. CDR3 coding DNA: TGTGCCAGCAGCGTAGGGGGCCTAGCGGGAGACGTCGAGCAGTACTTC.

The chain carries TRBV19 and TRBJ2-1, with 7 bases that match TRBD1. CDR3 length equals 13 residues. CDR1 and CDR2 from the germline V gene are LNHDA and SQIVND (reference sequence). Losses at the gene ends were 9 bases for V and 5 bases for J; bases not matched to a gene: 7. The CDR3 protein is CASRDSLHNEQFF. The CDR3 coding sequence is TGTGCCAGCCGGGACAGCCTCCACAATGAGCAGTTCTTC. Filled out from reference TRBV19 and TRBJ2-1, the complete variable domain reads DGGITQSPKYLFRKEGQNVTLSCEQNLNHDAMYWYRQDPGQGLRLIYYSQIVNDFQKGDIAEGYSVSREKKESFPLTVTSAQKNPTAFYLCASRDSLHNEQFFGPGTRLTVL.

J is TRBJ2-7 and V is TRBV20-1; D may be TRBD2 (5 bases). Germline assignment: CDR1 DFQATT and CDR2 SNEGSKA (reference sequence). V lost 3 bases, J lost 3 bases, and 21 bases lay in between. The CDR3 has 16 residues. In DNA form, the CDR3 reads TGCAGTGCTAGTTCCTGGCTAGCCGACGATAGCTACGAGCAGTACTTC. Protein: CSASSWLADDSYEQYF.

The chain joins TRBV29-1 to TRBJ1-2, with 8 bases that match TRBD1. Germline CDR1 reads SQVTM; CDR2 reads ANQGSEA. The junction had 2 bases not matched to a gene; V was cut back by 7 bases and J by 4 bases. This CDR3 has 11 residues. The CDR3 region has the DNA TGCAGCGCAACAGGGGGCTATGGCTACACCTTC. This codes for CSATGGYGYTF.

This clone was detected only once. The J gene is TRBJ2-7, the V gene TRBV20-1, with D uncertain. Trimming shortened V by 5 bases and J by 3 bases, and 8 bases separated the two germline ends. CDR3 length: 11 amino acids. Germline V gene lookup returns CDR1 DFQATT and CDR2 SNEGSKA (reference sequence). CDR3 amino acids: CSAELSYEQYF. Written as DNA, the CDR3 is TGCAGTGCTGAACTAAGCTACGAGCAGTACTTC.

The chain recombines TRBV7-8 with TRBJ2-1; the match to TRBD2 covers 10 bases. The CDR3 has 16 amino acids. Germline trimming cut 5 bases from V and 2 bases from J; bases unmatched to any gene: 6. The germline CDR1 and CDR2 sequences are SGHVS and FQNEAQ. CDR3 DNA sequence: TGTGCCAGCAGCCTAGGGAGCGGGAGGGCCTACAATGAGCAGTTCTTC. As protein: CASSLGSGRAYNEQFF.

The rearrangement joins TRBV6-5 to TRBJ1-2, with 10 bases that match TRBD1. CDR1 and CDR2 (germline): MNHEY, SVGAGI. Trimming took 4 bases from V and 4 from J; bases not matched to a gene: 9. The CDR3 totals 16 residues. CDR3 bases: TGTGCCAGCAGTTTAACCGGGACAGGGGCCCCCTATGGCTACACCTTC. This codes for CASSLTGTGAPYGYTF.

The chain carries TRBV10-1 and TRBJ2-1; 14 bases line up with TRBD2. Per germline, CDR1 WNHNN and CDR2 SYGVQD (reference sequence). The V segment lost 9 bases and the J segment 8 bases; nucleotides outside the gene matches: 12. The CDR3 covers 16 residues. CDR3 DNA sequence: TGCGCCAGTTCCGGGACTAGCGGGAGTGGGGTTGATGAGCAGTTCTTC. It is translated as CASSGTSGSGVDEQFF.

This chain connects TRBV4-1 to TRBJ2-4, with D tentatively TRBD1 (6 bases). This CDR3 spans 17 amino acids. The germline V and J ends were trimmed by 2 bases and 3 bases, with 17 bases remaining between them. Germline CDR1 and CDR2: MGHRA and YSYEKL. Here the CDR3 DNA reads TGCGCCAGCAGCCAACCCACTCCCAGGGGAAACAAAAACATTCAGTACTTC. Translating it yields CASSQPTPRGNKNIQYF.

This chain links TRBV7-9 with TRBJ1-1; D is possibly TRBD1 (5 bases). Trimming cost V 6 bases and J 4 bases, with 21 bases left between them. Germline CDR1 and CDR2: SEHNR and FQNEAQ (reference sequence). The CDR3 contains 16 residues. The CDR3 region has the DNA TGTGCCAGCAGTCAGCGCTCTGGCGGGGGGGGCACTGAAGCTTTCTTT. The encoded protein is CASSQRSGGGGTEAFF.

The chain has TRBV12-3 or TRBV12-4 and TRBJ2-5, with D uncertain. V lost 8 bases and J 1 base, leaving 11 bases between the germline ends. CDR3 length equals 13 residues. The CDR3 nucleotides are TGTGCCAGCTCAAATCTAGGCCAAGAGACCCAGTACTTC. Translating gives CASSNLGQETQYF.

The gene calls are TRBV7-3 and TRBJ2-7; 14 nucleotides agree with TRBD2. CDR1 and CDR2 (germline): SGHTA, FQGTGA. The CDR3 length is 16 residues. Trimming cost V 3 bases and J 4 bases; bases outside gene matches: 5. The CDR3 reads CASSLEGTSGRYEQYF. The CDR3 DNA sequence: TGTGCCAGCAGCTTGGAGGGGACTAGCGGGAGATACGAGCAGTACTTC.

The chain employs TRBV2 and TRBJ1-2; 9 positions agree with TRBD1. The V gene end was trimmed by 11 bases and the J gene end by 6 bases; junction bases not matched to a gene: 10. Germline V lookup: CDR1 SNHLY, CDR2 FYNNEI. The CDR3 runs to 13 residues. CDR3 bases: TGTGCCGGAAACAGGGGGCGTCGTGATGGCTACACCTTC. Amino acid sequence: CAGNRGRRDGYTF.

The chain couples TRBV6-5 to TRBJ2-5; maybe TRBD2 (5 bases). This CDR3 spans 13 amino acids. Germline V gene lookup returns CDR1 MNHEY and CDR2 SVGAGI. Trimming removed 8 bases at V and 3 bases at J, with 13 bases between. The CDR3 DNA reads as TGTGCCAGCCAACCGACGGGGAAAGAGACCCAGTACTTC. Translation gives CASQPTGKETQYF.

V gene TRBV19 combines with J gene TRBJ2-3; tentative D call: TRBD1 (6 bases). The length of the CDR3 is 14 residues. Germline loops: CDR1 LNHDA, CDR2 SQIVND (reference sequence). V lost 7 bases and J 0 bases, leaving 11 bases between the germline ends. In nucleotides, the CDR3 is TGTGCCAGTAAGGGGACATCTAGCACAGATACGCAGTATTTT. Its protein product is CASKGTSSTDTQYF.

V gene TRBV2 combines with J gene TRBJ1-2; D possibly corresponds to TRBD1 (5 bases). CDR1 SNHLY and CDR2 FYNNEI come from the germline V gene. The CDR3 has 15 residues. V was pared by 7 bases and J by 2 bases, with 17 bases between. The DNA for the CDR3 is TGTGCCAGCACCCTGGCGGCAGGGAGGAACTATGGCTACACCTTC. Protein product: CASTLAAGRNYGYTF.

The chain carries TRBV20-1 and TRBJ2-7; TRBD2 might be the D (6 bases). The CDR3 loop spans 11 amino acids. V was shortened by 6 bases and J by 1 base, with 7 bases between the two germline ends. Germline V CDR1 and CDR2: DFQATT, SNEGSKA (reference sequence). CDR3 in amino acids: CSATSSYEQYF. CDR3 bases: TGCAGTGCGACTAGTTCCTACGAGCAGTACTTC.